These 18 T cell receptor beta chains were sequenced from one sample in a study of shared clonotypes between healthy human individuals. The method was immunoSEQ multiplex PCR; TCRdb's version includes in-frame clones alone and lacks a portion of them. This table has roughly 1,800,000 clones, approximately 94% appearing once. Naive-designated CD8 cells lacked CD45RO, were positively enriched for CCR7, and omitted terminally differentiated effector memory CD45RA+ cells. Material for sequencing was naive CD8+ T cells sorted from blood. The receptors were sampled from a man in his late teens or twenties in good health.

V is TRBV4-1 and J is TRBJ2-7; 8 nucleotides align to TRBD1. V gave up 0 bases and J gave up 5 bases; unmatched junction bases: 6. This CDR3 has 15 residues. Germline CDR1 MGHRA, CDR2 YSYEKL. The CDR3 protein is CASSQDETGDHEQYF. CDR3 bases: TGCGCCAGCAGCCAAGATGAGACAGGGGACCACGAGCAGTACTTC.

This chain connects TRBV4-1 to TRBJ1-1; D ambiguous. The CDR3 is 13 amino acids. V lost 0 bases and J 7 bases, leaving 9 bases between the germline ends. Germline CDR1 reads MGHRA; CDR2 reads YSYEKL. CDR3 loop: CASSQETVDEAFF. Written as DNA, the CDR3 is TGCGCCAGCAGCCAAGAAACGGTCGATGAAGCTTTCTTT.

This clone was seen just once. The chain employs TRBV5-4 and TRBJ2-5; unclear D gene. CDR1 SGHNT and CDR2 YYREEE come from the germline V gene (reference sequence). The CDR3 sequence is 14 residues long. V lost 3 bases and J 3 bases, leaving 12 bases between the germline ends. For the CDR3, the DNA is TGTGCCAGCAGCTGGGGTGGGTTGGAAGAGACCCAGTACTTC. Protein sequence: CASSWGGLEETQYF.

This clone was detected once. This chain uses TRBV11-3 with TRBJ2-2, with 7 bases fitting TRBD1. Germline V gene lookup returns CDR1 SGHNT and CDR2 YENEEA. This CDR3 has 14 amino acids. The V segment lost 1 base and the J segment 7 bases; nucleotides outside the gene matches: 3. DNA for the CDR3: TGTGCCAGCAGCTTAGGACAGGGAAACGGGGAGCTGTTTTTT. This codes for CASSLGQGNGELFF.

This rearrangement joins TRBV10-2 to TRBJ2-3, with 14 positions matching TRBD2. Germline V CDR1 and CDR2: WSHSY, SAAADI. V was pared by 7 bases and J by 5 bases, with 11 bases of the junction left unmatched. The CDR3 extends over 17 amino acids. CDR3 sequence reads: CASTFGLAGGFRDTQYF. The CDR3 region has the DNA TGCGCCAGCACCTTCGGACTAGCGGGAGGTTTTAGAGATACGCAGTATTTT.

This chain joins TRBV15 and TRBJ2-3, with D possibly TRBD1 on 6 matching bases. Germline V gene lookup returns CDR1 LNHNV and CDR2 YYDKDF (reference sequence). The germline V and J ends were trimmed by 0 bases and 0 bases, with 10 bases remaining between them. This CDR3 has 16 amino acids. The CDR3 DNA is TGTGCCACCAGCAGAGATGGGGGCGGTAGCACAGATACGCAGTATTTT. Its protein is CATSRDGGGSTDTQYF.

The genes are TRBV27 and TRBJ2-2; D not certain. CDR1 MNHEY and CDR2 SMNVEV come from the germline V gene (reference sequence). Trimming stripped 3 bases from V and 0 bases from J, with 8 bases between. The CDR3 consists of 15 residues. CDR3 sequence reads: CASSFGETNTGELFF. As DNA, the CDR3 is TGTGCCAGCAGTTTTGGCGAGACGAACACCGGGGAGCTGTTTTTT.

The chain is built from TRBV10-3 and TRBJ1-2; D is undetermined. V dropped 2 bases and J dropped 4 bases, with 20 bases sitting between them. Germline V lookup: CDR1 ENHRY, CDR2 SYGVKD. The CDR3 contains 17 residues. The CDR3 reads CAISEPTNMTAPYGYTF. In DNA, the CDR3 is TGTGCCATCAGTGAGCCGACGAATATGACGGCCCCCTATGGCTACACCTTC.

Points on this clone: This specimen includes other DNA sequences encoding the same CDR3. V usage is TRBV5-1 and J usage is TRBJ2-7; tentative D call: TRBD2 (6 bases). Trimming took off 4 bases at V and 2 bases at J, with 16 bases between the two ends. The CDR3 spans 15 residues. Germline values: CDR1 SGHRS, CDR2 YFSETQ. CDR3 sequence (DNA): TGCGCCAGCAGCCCGCCCGGGGGTTATCCCTACGAGCAGTACTTC. Encoded protein: CASSPPGGYPYEQYF.

The chain couples TRBV6-4 to TRBJ2-7; D remains ambiguous. This CDR3 spans 12 amino acids. Trimming took off 4 bases at V and 0 bases at J, with 4 bases between the two ends. Germline lookup yields CDR1 MRHNA and CDR2 SNTAGT. The CDR3 here is CASSGFSYEQYF. The CDR3 bases are TGTGCCAGCAGTGGATTCTCCTACGAGCAGTACTTC.

As to this clone: The same CDR3 also results from other DNA sequences found in this sample. The rearrangement uses TRBV9 and TRBJ1-2; D uncertain. V was cut by 0 bases and J by 4 bases, with 7 bases left in between. CDR3 length equals 13 residues. In germline, CDR1 is SGDLS, CDR2 YYNGEE. CDR3 nucleotide sequence: TGTGCCAGCAGCGTAGGGCCGGGCTATGGCTACACCTTC. Its protein is CASSVGPGYGYTF.

A note on this clone: Other DNA sequences of this sample code for an identical CDR3. The J gene is TRBJ2-7, the V gene TRBV9, with TRBD2 identical over 13 bases. This CDR3 is built from 16 residues. Germline V gene lookup returns CDR1 SGDLS and CDR2 YYNGEE. V dropped 0 bases and J dropped 3; count of bases not matched to a gene: 3. This CDR3 is CASSVGGLAGNYEQYF. CDR3 nucleotides: TGTGCCAGCAGCGTAGGGGGACTAGCGGGGAACTACGAGCAGTACTTC.

The chain employs TRBV27 and TRBJ2-7; 9 bases fit TRBD1. V lost 11 bases, J lost 2 bases, and 13 bases stayed unmatched. The length of the CDR3 is 15 residues. Germline-derived CDR1 and CDR2 are MNHEY and SMNVEV (reference sequence). As DNA, the CDR3 is TGTGCCGCCTCAATACAGGGGGCTCCACCCTACGAGCAGTACTTC. It encodes CAASIQGAPPYEQYF.

V is TRBV6-5 and J is TRBJ1-5; D is unclear. The CDR3 is 14 residues long. Deletions cut 5 bases from V and 1 base from J, with 9 bases between. Germline loops: CDR1 MNHEY, CDR2 SVGAGI. The CDR3 loop is CASSTYRSNQPQHF. As DNA, the CDR3 is TGTGCCAGCAGTACCTACAGAAGCAATCAGCCCCAGCATTTT.

The chain combines TRBV20-1 with TRBJ2-1; 7 positions agree with TRBD1. The junction had 0 bases not matched to a gene; V was cut back by 4 bases and J by 9 bases. In germline, CDR1 is DFQATT, CDR2 SNEGSKA (reference sequence). This CDR3 spans 10 amino acids. The CDR3 spells CSANRGEQFF. The CDR3 DNA reads TGCAGTGCTAACAGGGGTGAGCAGTTCTTC.

J is TRBJ2-7 and V is TRBV27; D is perhaps TRBD2 (5 bases). The CDR3 extends over 13 amino acids. Trimming pared 5 bases from V and 2 bases from J, leaving 10 bases between. The V gene's germline CDR1 is MNHEY and CDR2 SMNVEV (reference sequence). The CDR3 DNA follows: TGTGCCAGCAGTGCGGGCGGACCCTACGAGCAGTACTTC. It translates to CASSAGGPYEQYF.

This rearrangement joins TRBV7-2 to TRBJ2-7, with a weak D call TRBD1 (5 bases). V was clipped by 1 base and J by 0 bases, with 16 bases between them. Germline V gene lookup returns CDR1 SGHTA and CDR2 FQGNSA. This CDR3 is built from 17 residues. The CDR3, as DNA: TGTGCCAGCAGCTTAGATGGGGCTCAGCCATTCTCCTACGAGCAGTACTTC. It codes for CASSLDGAQPFSYEQYF.

The rearrangement uses TRBV4-1 and TRBJ2-7; 10 bases align to TRBD1. Germline-derived CDR1 and CDR2 are MGHRA and YSYEKL. The CDR3 consists of 15 residues. V lost 4 bases to trimming and J lost 2 bases; unmatched junction nucleotides: 5. The DNA of the CDR3 is TGCGCCAGCAGCCCGCTGGGGACAGGGGCCTACGAGCAGTACTTC. Its translation: CASSPLGTGAYEQYF.